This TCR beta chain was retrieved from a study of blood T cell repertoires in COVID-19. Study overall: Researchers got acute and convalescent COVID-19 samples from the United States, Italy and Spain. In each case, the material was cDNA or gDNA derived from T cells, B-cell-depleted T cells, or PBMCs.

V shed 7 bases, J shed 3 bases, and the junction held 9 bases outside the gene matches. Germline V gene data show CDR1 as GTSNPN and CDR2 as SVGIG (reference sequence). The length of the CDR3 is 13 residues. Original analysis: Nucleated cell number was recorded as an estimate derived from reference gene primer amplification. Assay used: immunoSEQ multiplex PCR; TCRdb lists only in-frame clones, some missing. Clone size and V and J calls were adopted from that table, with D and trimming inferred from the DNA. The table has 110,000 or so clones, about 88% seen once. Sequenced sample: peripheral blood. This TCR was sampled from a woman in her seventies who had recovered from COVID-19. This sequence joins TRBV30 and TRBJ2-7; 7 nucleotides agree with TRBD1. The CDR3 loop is CAFERAGGYEQYF. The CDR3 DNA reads TGTGCCTTTGAAAGGGCAGGGGGCTACGAGCAGTACTTC. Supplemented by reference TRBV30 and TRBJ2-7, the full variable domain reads SQTIHQWPATLVQPVGSPLSLECTVEGTSNPNLYWYRQAAGRGLQLLFYSVGIGQISSEVPQNLSASRPQDRQFILSSKKLLLSDSGFYLCAFERAGGYEQYFGPGTRLTVT.